The rows below give T cell receptor beta chains drawn from one sample of a study of T-cell memory formation after mild COVID-19. From the 5' RACE reads, TCRdb called clonotypes with MiXCR, one entry per CDR3 protein. The sample has about 250,000 distinct CDR3 sequences; 15% are singletons. The material sequenced was PBMCs or a T cell subset sorted from them (not recorded which). All receptors derive from an adult woman who had mild COVID-19 (a few samples of this study predate the infection). Cell type and time point are not known. Both conserved end residues are part of each CDR3. D genes are given only for firm matches. For some rows the clone size is stated as once, few or many, or as a class when expanded; others skip it.

d_gene	v_gene	abundance	j_gene	CDR3aa	CDR3nt
TRBD2	TRBV7-9	many	TRBJ2-7	CASTPPAGVHEQYF	TGTGCCAGCACCCCCCCAGCGGGAGTTCATGAGCAGTACTTC
TRBD1	TRBV5-1	-	TRBJ1-1	CASSLDRGVLDTEAFF	TGCGCCAGCAGCTTGGACAGGGGGGTGTTAGACACTGAAGCTTTCTTT
-	TRBV7-9	-	TRBJ1-5	CANPIGPLTNQPQHF	TGTGCCAACCCTATTGGCCCGCTCACCAATCAGCCCCAGCATTTT
-	TRBV20-1	-	TRBJ1-1	CSAHRDLNTEAFF	TGCAGTGCTCACAGGGACTTGAACACTGAAGCTTTCTTT
TRBD2	TRBV10-3	few	TRBJ2-7	CAISERQASGGPSSYEQYF	TGTGCCATCAGTGAGCGTCAGGCTAGCGGGGGGCCGAGCTCCTACGAGCAGTACTTC
TRBD1	TRBV11-2	-	TRBJ1-1	CASSSYRGPNTEAFF	TGTGCCAGCAGCTCTTACAGGGGGCCGAACACTGAAGCTTTCTTT
-	TRBV14	-	TRBJ1-1	CASSRGRRGTEAFF	TGTGCCAGCAGCCGGGGACGGAGAGGCACTGAAGCTTTCTTT
TRBD1	TRBV6-5	-	TRBJ1-6	CASQRDRVWGALHF	TGTGCCAGCCAGAGGGACAGGGTTTGGGGGGCCCTCCACTTT
-	TRBV6-5	-	TRBJ1-6	CASAQGNSPLHF	TGTGCCAGCGCCCAGGGTAATTCACCCCTCCACTTT
-	TRBV11-1	few	TRBJ1-6	CASSFGGYSGSPLHF	TGTGCCAGCAGCTTTGGGGGCTACAGCGGTTCACCCCTCCACTTT
-	TRBV30	few	TRBJ2-2	CAWHIVGGELFF	TGTGCCTGGCATATCGTTGGGGGGGAGCTGTTTTTT
-	TRBV7-6	few	TRBJ2-2	CASRRERNVETGELFF	TGTGCCAGCAGAAGAGAGAGAAATGTCGAAACCGGGGAGCTGTTTTTT
-	TRBV7-3	many	TRBJ2-3	CASSLTGSHTDTQYF	TGTGCCAGCAGCTTAACGGGTAGCCACACAGATACGCAGTATTTT
-	TRBV11-2	many	TRBJ2-3	CASSLSNTQYF	TGTGCCAGCAGCTTATCAAATACGCAGTATTTT
-	TRBV28	-	TRBJ2-3	CASSLRCTDTQYF	TGTGCCAGCAGTTTAAGGTGCACAGATACGCAGTATTTT
-	TRBV5-5	-	TRBJ1-1	CASSPTGQLTEAFF	TGTGCCAGCAGCCCGACCGGACAGCTAACTGAAGCTTTCTTT
TRBD1	TRBV20-1	few	TRBJ1-1	CSAKTGMNTEAFF	TGCAGTGCTAAGACAGGGATGAACACTGAAGCTTTCTTT
-	TRBV5-1	few	TRBJ1-2	CASSLTGRERTNYGYTF	TGCGCCAGCAGCCTGACGGGACGGGAAAGAACTAACTATGGCTACACCTTC
TRBD2	TRBV7-2	few	TRBJ2-3	CASSSTRLAGVADTQYF	TGTGCCAGCAGCTCAACACGGCTAGCGGGAGTGGCAGATACGCAGTATTTT
-	TRBV6-2/TRBV6-3	-	TRBJ1-1	CASNTLPGGDTEAFF	TGTGCCAGCAATACACTCCCGGGCGGGGACACTGAAGCTTTCTTT
TRBD2	TRBV4-1	few	TRBJ2-2	CASSQGPPGLAGGAMEELFF	TGCGCCAGCAGCCAAGGGCCGCCGGGACTAGCGGGAGGGGCGATGGAGGAGCTGTTTTTT
TRBD1	TRBV3-1	-	TRBJ1-2	CASSARDSPHGYTF	TGTGCCAGCAGCGCCCGGGACAGTCCCCATGGCTACACCTTC
-	TRBV12-3/TRBV12-4	-	TRBJ1-2	CASSPVPGTALLGYTF	TGTGCCAGCAGTCCAGTCCCAGGGACCGCGCTTTTAGGCTACACCTTC
-	TRBV4-3	few	TRBJ1-2	CASSQGADPRGYTF	TGCGCCAGCAGCCAAGGGGCTGACCCGCGTGGCTACACCTTC
TRBD2	TRBV10-3	-	TRBJ2-7	CAIGSPGGNEQYF	TGTGCCATCGGGTCCCCGGGAGGAAACGAGCAGTACTTC
-	TRBV3-1	few	TRBJ1-1	CASSLRRRNTEAFF	TGTGCCAGCAGCCTCCGCCGCCGGAACACTGAAGCTTTCTTT
TRBD1	TRBV6-5	-	TRBJ2-1	CASSYDRAPINEQFF	TGTGCCAGCAGTTACGACAGGGCTCCAATAAATGAGCAGTTCTTC
TRBD1	TRBV14	few	TRBJ2-7	CASSGQGGGSYEQYF	TGTGCCAGCAGTGGACAGGGGGGTGGATCCTACGAGCAGTACTTC
-	TRBV5-1	few	TRBJ1-5	CASSPGLEAQPQHF	TGCGCCAGCAGCCCGGGACTCGAGGCCCAGCCCCAGCATTTT